The sequence of this T cell receptor (beta chain) was determined in a study of blood T cell repertoires in COVID-19. A few counts support this clone. Only in-frame clones appear in the TCRdb table, and some are missing; sequencing was by immunoSEQ multiplex PCR. In the table there are about 170,000 clones, about 74% of which are singletons. Germline V gene lookup returns CDR1 SEHNR and CDR2 FQNEAQ (reference sequence). V lost 4 bases and J 2 bases, leaving 8 bases between the germline ends. This CDR3 has 13 amino acids. This clonotype was obtained from a woman aged 80 or older with acute or convalescent COVID-19. V gene TRBV7-9 combines with J gene TRBJ1-1; D gene unclear. The material sequenced was peripheral blood. The CDR3 reads CASSSLSNTEAFF. In DNA form, the CDR3 reads TGTGCCAGCAGCTCCCTGAGCAACACTGAAGCTTTCTTT.